The rows below give T cell receptor beta chains drawn from one sample of a study of PD-1 blockade in classical Hodgkin lymphoma. Some clones are missing from TCRdb's copy, which holds only in-frame ones; the method was immunoSEQ multiplex PCR. The data hold around 8,600 clones, with 65% to 85% observed a single time. The sample was CD4+ T cells from blood, taken at baseline. The receptor set was obtained from a human donor with classical Hodgkin lymphoma. CDR3s include the opening cysteine and the closing phenylalanine or tryptophan. The order of the fields is V gene, D gene, clone size, J gene, CDR3 protein, CDR3 DNA. The D gene is left open where the match is weak. Rows may omit the clone size; those that give it use once, few, many or a size class.

v_call: TRBV14
d_call: .
clone_size: .
j_call: TRBJ1-1
cdr3_aa: CASSQELGAVTEAFF
cdr3_nt: TGTGCCAGCAGCCAAGAATTGGGGGCGGTCACTGAAGCTTTCTTT

v_call: TRBV19
d_call: .
clone_size: .
j_call: TRBJ2-1
cdr3_aa: CASRRDSYNEQFF
cdr3_nt: TGTGCCAGTAGACGGGATTCCTACAATGAGCAGTTCTTC

v_call: TRBV9
d_call: .
clone_size: .
j_call: TRBJ1-3
cdr3_aa: CASSRRPSLGNTIYF
cdr3_nt: TGTGCCAGCAGCAGACGGCCCTCTTTAGGAAACACCATATATTTT

v_call: TRBV6-5
d_call: .
clone_size: .
j_call: TRBJ2-7
cdr3_aa: CASSYERYSYEQYF
cdr3_nt: TGTGCCAGCAGTTACGAGAGATACTCCTACGAGCAGTACTTC

v_call: TRBV1
d_call: .
clone_size: .
j_call: TRBJ1-3
cdr3_aa: CTSSQVDRGETGNTIYF
cdr3_nt: TGCACCAGCAGCCAGGTGGACAGGGGAGAAACTGGAAACACCATATATTTT

v_call: TRBV6-1
d_call: TRBD2
clone_size: .
j_call: TRBJ2-7
cdr3_aa: CASSIGLAYEQYF
cdr3_nt: TGTGCCAGCAGTATAGGACTAGCCTACGAGCAGTACTTC

v_call: TRBV28
d_call: .
clone_size: .
j_call: TRBJ2-6
cdr3_aa: CASSAAPRYSSGANVLTF
cdr3_nt: TGTGCCAGCAGTGCAGCCCCCAGGTACAGCTCTGGGGCCAACGTCCTGACTTTC

v_call: TRBV4-1
d_call: TRBD1
clone_size: .
j_call: TRBJ2-4
cdr3_aa: CASSHPGQGLAKNIQYF
cdr3_nt: TGCGCCAGCAGCCACCCGGGACAGGGGTTAGCCAAAAACATTCAGTACTTC

v_call: TRBV29-1
d_call: .
clone_size: .
j_call: TRBJ1-2
cdr3_aa: CSVTENYGYTF
cdr3_nt: TGCAGCGTGACAGAAAACTATGGCTACACCTTC

v_call: TRBV6-1
d_call: TRBD1
clone_size: .
j_call: TRBJ2-7
cdr3_aa: CASSHVPGQGLDQYF
cdr3_nt: TGTGCCAGCAGTCACGTCCCGGGACAGGGTTTGGATCAGTACTTC

v_call: TRBV7-2
d_call: .
clone_size: .
j_call: TRBJ2-5
cdr3_aa: CASSPTFAETQYF
cdr3_nt: TGTGCCAGCAGCCCTACCTTCGCGGAGACCCAGTACTTC

v_call: TRBV10-3
d_call: .
clone_size: .
j_call: TRBJ2-7
cdr3_aa: CAISESFRGSYEQYF
cdr3_nt: TGTGCCATCAGTGAGTCTTTCCGAGGAAGCTACGAGCAGTACTTC

v_call: TRBV6-6
d_call: .
clone_size: .
j_call: TRBJ1-1
cdr3_aa: CASSSPRGGVAFF
cdr3_nt: TGTGCCAGCAGTTCACCCCGTGGGGGAGTCGCTTTCTTT

v_call: TRBV19
d_call: .
clone_size: .
j_call: TRBJ1-1
cdr3_aa: CASSKNMNTEAFF
cdr3_nt: TGTGCCAGTAGCAAGAACATGAACACTGAAGCTTTCTTT

v_call: TRBV18
d_call: TRBD1
clone_size: .
j_call: TRBJ2-5
cdr3_aa: CASSPSILGGAETQYF
cdr3_nt: TGTGCCAGCTCACCTTCGATTTTAGGGGGCGCAGAGACCCAGTACTTC

v_call: TRBV6-1
d_call: .
clone_size: .
j_call: TRBJ1-2
cdr3_aa: CASRMSSGYTF
cdr3_nt: TGTGCCAGCAGGATGAGTTCCGGCTACACCTTC

v_call: TRBV27
d_call: .
clone_size: .
j_call: TRBJ1-5
cdr3_aa: CASSSNARNQPQHF
cdr3_nt: TGTGCCAGCAGTTCCAACGCACGCAATCAGCCCCAGCATTTT

v_call: TRBV21-1
d_call: .
clone_size: few
j_call: TRBJ1-1
cdr3_aa: CASSKRSRNTEAFF
cdr3_nt: TGTGCCAGCAGCAAACGATCCAGGAACACTGAAGCTTTCTTT

v_call: TRBV30
d_call: TRBD2
clone_size: once
j_call: TRBJ2-1
cdr3_aa: CAWDLSGEGYNEQFF
cdr3_nt: TGTGCCTGGGATCTGAGCGGGGAGGGGTACAATGAGCAGTTCTTC

v_call: TRBV6-1
d_call: TRBD2
clone_size: once
j_call: TRBJ2-7
cdr3_aa: CASSEATSGGYEQYF
cdr3_nt: TGTGCCAGCAGTGAAGCCACTAGCGGGGGCTACGAGCAGTACTTC

v_call: TRBV6-1
d_call: .
clone_size: .
j_call: TRBJ1-5
cdr3_aa: CASSAAGRNQPQHF
cdr3_nt: TGTGCCAGCAGTGCTGCGGGACGAAATCAGCCCCAGCATTTT

v_call: TRBV2
d_call: .
clone_size: once
j_call: TRBJ2-1
cdr3_aa: CASRLSENEQFF
cdr3_nt: TGTGCCAGCAGGTTGAGCGAGAATGAGCAGTTCTTC

v_call: TRBV5-5
d_call: .
clone_size: .
j_call: TRBJ1-1
cdr3_aa: CASSWDPNTEAFF
cdr3_nt: TGTGCCAGCAGCTGGGACCCGAACACTGAAGCTTTCTTT

v_call: TRBV19
d_call: .
clone_size: .
j_call: TRBJ2-2
cdr3_aa: CASMGRVGTGELFF
cdr3_nt: TGTGCCAGTATGGGCAGGGTAGGAACCGGGGAGCTGTTTTTT

v_call: TRBV6-5
d_call: TRBD2
clone_size: .
j_call: TRBJ2-7
cdr3_aa: CASTQRGGTGEQYF
cdr3_nt: TGTGCCAGCACTCAGAGGGGAGGGACTGGGGAGCAGTACTTC

v_call: TRBV6-6
d_call: .
clone_size: .
j_call: TRBJ2-7
cdr3_aa: CASSYSRLAGTYEQYF
cdr3_nt: TGTGCCAGCAGTTACTCGAGGTTGGCGGGGACATACGAGCAGTACTTC